The clone carrying this TCR beta chain is large. Its antigen is not identified. This sample stems from a study of read filtering for tumor transcriptome and immune sequencing. Regarding the study as a whole: Approximately 80% of IR-seq clonotypes had one read, totaling around 3.4% of reads; RNA-seq: roughly 76% and 46%.

Molecular barcoded adaptors covering alpha/delta and beta/gamma chains were used on around 370 ng RNA. In TCRdb, the reads were re-called with MiXCR into one record per CDR3 protein. The sample holds about 24,000 distinct CDR3 sequences; under 25% are singletons and the top ten take roughly 15%. Trimming removed 1 base from V and 12 bases from J, with 10 bases in between. The CDR3 runs to 12 residues. Per germline, CDR1 SGHTA and CDR2 FQGNSA. Input material: a population of CD138-negative cells sorted from bone marrow. The genes are TRBV7-2 and TRBJ2-1; D call uncertain. The clonotype was recovered from a donor over 35 with multiple myeloma. The chain's CDR3 is CASSLVRSRQFF. The CDR3 coding sequence is TGTGCCAGCAGCTTAGTCCGTTCTCGGCAGTTCTTC.